A selection of T cell receptor beta chains follows, all from one sample in a study of cytomegalovirus exposure and HLA in healthy donors. Clones were read by immunoSEQ multiplex PCR, and TCRdb kept only the in-frame ones, dropping some. The table includes about 100,000 clones, approximately 77% detected once. What was sequenced was PBMCs. The receptors originated from a male donor in good health and CMV-seropositive. CDR3s include the opening cysteine and the closing phenylalanine or tryptophan. D genes are given only for firm matches. Not all rows give a size; the values are once, few, many and, for expanded clones, a class.

CDR3 length	V gene	J gene	clone size	D gene	CDR3 DNA	CDR3 protein
15	TRBV2	TRBJ2-3	.	TRBD1	TGTGCCAGCAGTGCCGACAGGGGGGTGACAGATACGCAGTATTTT	CASSADRGVTDTQYF
12	TRBV6-5	TRBJ2-7	.	.	TGTGCCAGCAGGACCGAGGGTTACGAGCAGTACTTC	CASRTEGYEQYF
15	TRBV23-1	TRBJ2-5	few	TRBD1	TGCGCCAGCAGTCGGAATGACAGGGGCCAAGAGACCCAGTACTTC	CASSRNDRGQETQYF
16	TRBV28	TRBJ2-7	.	TRBD1	TGTGCCAGCTGTCCCCCCCGGGGACAGTTCCTTTACGAGCAGTACTTC	CASCPPRGQFLYEQYF
14	TRBV18	TRBJ1-1	.	.	TGTGCCAGCTCACCGCAGGCGAAGAACACTGAAGCTTTCTTT	CASSPQAKNTEAFF
12	TRBV7-9	TRBJ2-5	.	.	TGTGCCAGCCAGGGTAGAAAGGAGACCCAGTACTTC	CASQGRKETQYF
16	TRBV15	TRBJ2-7	.	TRBD2	TGTGCCACCAGCAAAGGGCTAGCGGGAGGTTCCCACGAGCAGTACTTC	CATSKGLAGGSHEQYF
15	TRBV11-2	TRBJ2-7	.	TRBD2	TGTGCCAGCACCTTCCGGACTAGCGGCTCCTACGAGCAGTACTTC	CASTFRTSGSYEQYF
13	TRBV27	TRBJ1-2	.	.	TGTGCCACCAAGAATCACACCAACTATGGCTACACCTTC	CATKNHTNYGYTF
16	TRBV27	TRBJ2-1	.	TRBD1	TGTGCCAGCAGCACCCAGAGGACAGGGGGAGGTAATGAGCAGTTCTTC	CASSTQRTGGGNEQFF
17	TRBV28	TRBJ2-2	.	.	TGTGCCAGCAGTTTGGGGGCGCCAACACTCTACACCGGGGAGCTGTTTTTT	CASSLGAPTLYTGELFF
15	TRBV19	TRBJ1-1	few	.	TGTGCCAGTAGTGGAGGTAGGGAATGGGACACTGAAGCTTTCTTT	CASSGGREWDTEAFF
11	TRBV28	TRBJ2-7	few	.	TGTGCCAGCAGGGGCTATGGCGAGCAGTACTTC	CASRGYGEQYF
13	TRBV9	TRBJ2-1	.	.	TGTGCCAGCAGCGTAGCTACCTACAATGAGCAGTTCTTC	CASSVATYNEQFF
13	TRBV28	TRBJ2-5	few	.	TGTGCCAGCAGTTTAACCCTATCGGAGACCCAGTACTTC	CASSLTLSETQYF
13	TRBV6-6	TRBJ1-1	.	.	TGTGCCAGCACCCTCGACAGAAACACTGAAGCTTTCTTT	CASTLDRNTEAFF
15	TRBV5-4	TRBJ1-2	.	.	TGTGCCAGCAGCTTGGAATCGGGTCGAGGGTTGAGCTACACCTTC	CASSLESGRGLSYTF
13	TRBV11-2	TRBJ2-1	.	.	TGTGCCAGCAGCTTAGACAGGGGCAGGGCCCTGTTCTTC	CASSLDRGRALFF
12	TRBV28	TRBJ2-1	.	.	TGTGCCAGTACGACAGGTTCATTTTCGGCGATCTTC	CASTTGSFSAIF
16	TRBV11-2	TRBJ1-3	.	.	TGTGCCAGCAGCGCAACAGGGCTGGGGCCTGGAAACACCATATATTTT	CASSATGLGPGNTIYF
15	TRBV5-1	TRBJ1-4	.	TRBD1	TGCGCCAGCAGCTTAGGACAGGGTGGAAATGAAAAACTGTTTTTT	CASSLGQGGNEKLFF
13	TRBV27	TRBJ2-7	few	TRBD2	TGTGCCAGCAGTGGGACTAGCGAGGACGAGCAGTACTTC	CASSGTSEDEQYF
16	TRBV27	TRBJ2-1	few	.	TGTGCCAGCAGTCGCTACAGGGATAGTTCCTACAATGAGCAGTTCTTC	CASSRYRDSSYNEQFF
14	TRBV5-1	TRBJ1-4	few	.	TGCGCCAGCAGCATATCGACTACTAATGAAAAACTGTTTTTT	CASSISTTNEKLFF
13	TRBV7-3	TRBJ2-1	few	TRBD2	TGTGCCAGCAGCTTAATGGGAGGGGATGAGCAGTTCTTC	CASSLMGGDEQFF
14	TRBV4-2	TRBJ2-4	.	TRBD2	TGTGCCAGCAGCCAAGATAGCGGGGCACTAATTCAGTACTTC	CASSQDSGALIQYF
14	TRBV5-1	TRBJ2-3	.	.	TGCGCCAGCGAGGGTACAGGGAGCACAGATACGCAGTATTTT	CASEGTGSTDTQYF
11	TRBV6-5	TRBJ2-3	.	.	TGTGCCAGCAGGGTACTCGATACGCAGTATTTT	CASRVLDTQYF
12	TRBV7-9	TRBJ2-5	.	TRBD2	TGTGCCAGCAATCCGGGGGGAGAGACCCAGTACTTC	CASNPGGETQYF
13	TRBV7-2	TRBJ2-7	.	.	TGTGCCAGCAGCTTAGGACAGCTGGACGAGCAGTACTTC	CASSLGQLDEQYF
15	TRBV7-9	TRBJ2-5	.	.	TGTGCCAGCAGCTTGCGGTCCCGCACCCAAGAGACCCAGTACTTC	CASSLRSRTQETQYF
14	TRBV19	TRBJ1-1	.	.	TGTGCCAGTAGTAGTCCAGGATTGAACACTGAAGCTTTCTTT	CASSSPGLNTEAFF
15	TRBV19	TRBJ2-7	.	TRBD2	TGTGCCAGTACCACGAAGCGGGGGGGCTCCTACGAGCAGTACTTC	CASTTKRGGSYEQYF
15	TRBV6-1	TRBJ1-5	.	TRBD1	TGTGCCAGCACCGCGGGCAGGGGGGAGAATCAGCCCCAGCATTTT	CASTAGRGENQPQHF
11	TRBV10-3	TRBJ2-4	few	.	TGTGCCACGGGGGTTAAAAACATTCAGTACTTC	CATGVKNIQYF
13	TRBV28	TRBJ1-2	.	TRBD1	TGTGCCAGCAGCCCCGGACAGGACTATGGCTACACCTTC	CASSPGQDYGYTF
15	TRBV10-1	TRBJ2-7	.	TRBD2	TGCGCCAGCAGTGTGACTAGCGGACACTCCTACGAGCAGTACTTC	CASSVTSGHSYEQYF
13	TRBV19	TRBJ1-1	.	TRBD1	TGTGCCAGTAGTCGACAGGGGGTACCTGAAGCTTTCTTT	CASSRQGVPEAFF
14	TRBV28	TRBJ1-6	.	.	TGTGCCAGCAGTAAAGGGGGTCTAGGCTCACCCCTCCACTTT	CASSKGGLGSPLHF
15	TRBV5-1	TRBJ2-2	.	TRBD2	TGCGCCAGCAGCTCGTTAGCGGGAGAAGCCGGGGAGCTGTTTTTT	CASSSLAGEAGELFF
14	TRBV4-3	TRBJ1-1	.	.	TGCGCCAGCAGCCAAAATAACAGAAACACTGAAGCTTTCTTT	CASSQNNRNTEAFF
16	TRBV7-9	TRBJ2-6	.	TRBD2	TGTGCCAGCAGCCCGGGACTAGCAACTGGGGCCAACGTCCTGACTTTC	CASSPGLATGANVLTF
14	TRBV30	TRBJ2-1	.	TRBD2	TGTGCCTGGAGTCGACTAGCGGGAGGCAATGAGCAGTTCTTC	CAWSRLAGGNEQFF
15	TRBV4-1	TRBJ2-5	medium-sized	.	TGCGCCAGCAGCCCGGAGGGACAGCCCCGGGAGACCCAGTACTTC	CASSPEGQPRETQYF
13	TRBV18	TRBJ1-1	few	TRBD1	TGTGCCAGCTCACCCACAGGGGGAACTGAAGCTTTCTTT	CASSPTGGTEAFF
15	TRBV5-4	TRBJ1-2	.	TRBD1	TGTGCCAGCAGCCACCCCGACAGGGGGCTCTATGGCTACACCTTC	CASSHPDRGLYGYTF
17	TRBV11-2	TRBJ2-6	.	.	TGTGCCAGCAGCTTTCGTTTACCGGGCTCTGGGGCCAACGTCCTGACTTTC	CASSFRLPGSGANVLTF
13	TRBV27	TRBJ1-1	.	.	TGTGCCAGCAGTTGGACAGAGAACACTGAAGCTTTCTTT	CASSWTENTEAFF
13	TRBV7-9	TRBJ2-1	.	TRBD1	TGTGCCAGCAGCCAGACAGGGCGCAATGAGCAGTTCTTC	CASSQTGRNEQFF
16	TRBV28	TRBJ2-7	.	TRBD2	TGTGCCAGCAGTTTCCGACTAGCGAGAGATTCCTACGAGCAGTACTTC	CASSFRLARDSYEQYF